This T cell receptor (beta chain) was recorded in a study of blood T cell repertoires in COVID-19. About the research overall: Italy, Spain and the United States were the sources of the convalescent and acute COVID-19 samples.

Authors' methods: Reference gene primer amplification in the assay estimated nucleated cell counts. Sequencing used immunoSEQ multiplex PCR; TCRdb keeps in-frame clones, though not all of them. From that table come the V and J calls and clone size; the DNA was used to work out D and trimming. Of 150,000 to 200,000 clones in the sample, 75% to 90% were seen once. CDR1 is SGHAT, CDR2 FQNNGV, per germline. This CDR3 is built from 15 residues. V lost 0 bases and J 1 base, leaving 8 bases between the germline ends. This receptor was obtained from a man between 35 and 55 years old with acute or convalescent COVID-19. The sequenced sample consisted of peripheral blood. The chain links TRBV11-2 to TRBJ2-3, with a weak D call TRBD2 (5 bases). CDR3 nucleotide sequence: TGTGCCAGCAGCTTAGATGGGCGGGGCACAGATACGCAGTATTTT. Amino acid sequence: CASSLDGRGTDTQYF. Full variable domain (outside the CDR3, taken from reference TRBV11-2 and TRBJ2-3): EAGVAQSPRYKIIEKRQSVAFWCNPISGHATLYWYQQILGQGPKLLIQFQNNGVVDDSQLPKDRFSAERLKGVDSTLKIQPAKLEDSAVYLCASSLDGRGTDTQYFGPGTRLTVL.